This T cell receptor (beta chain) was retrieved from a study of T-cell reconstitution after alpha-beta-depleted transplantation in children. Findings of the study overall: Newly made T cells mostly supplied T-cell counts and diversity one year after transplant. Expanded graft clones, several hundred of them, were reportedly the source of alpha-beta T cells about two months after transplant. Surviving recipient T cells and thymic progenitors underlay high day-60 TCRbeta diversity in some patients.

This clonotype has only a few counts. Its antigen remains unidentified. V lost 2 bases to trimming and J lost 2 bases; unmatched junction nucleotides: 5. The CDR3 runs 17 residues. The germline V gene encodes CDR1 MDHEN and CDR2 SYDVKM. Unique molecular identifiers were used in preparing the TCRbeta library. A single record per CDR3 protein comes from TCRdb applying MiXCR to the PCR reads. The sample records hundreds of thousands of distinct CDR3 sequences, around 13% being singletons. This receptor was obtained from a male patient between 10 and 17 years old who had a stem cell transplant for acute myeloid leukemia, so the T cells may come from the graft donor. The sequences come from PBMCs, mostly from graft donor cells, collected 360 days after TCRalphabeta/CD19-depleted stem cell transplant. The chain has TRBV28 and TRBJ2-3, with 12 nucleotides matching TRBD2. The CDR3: CASSLHGLAGITDTQYF. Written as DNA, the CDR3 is TGTGCCAGCAGTTTACACGGACTAGCGGGAATCACAGATACGCAGTATTTT.